What follows is one T cell receptor beta chain and its context. What it binds is unknown. Additional DNA sequences in this sample encode the identical CDR3. TCRdb's table, derived via immunoSEQ multiplex PCR, lists solely in-frame clones and lacks some. The sample yields some 2 million clones, 85% to 95% seen once. V lost 3 bases, J lost 5 bases, and 1 base stayed unmatched. Germline V gene lookup returns CDR1 SGDLS and CDR2 YYNGEE. CDR3 length: 12 residues. The naive CD8 population came from CD45RO-negative cells selected for CCR7, without terminally differentiated effector memory CD45RA+ cells. The entry originates in a study of shared clonotypes between healthy human individuals. Study-level results: The study drew on few donors, limiting represented genetic and exposure-history diversity. Memory subsets generally showed smaller estimated richness than naive subsets did.

This sequence originates from a young man in good health. This chain connects TRBV9 to TRBJ1-2, with 7 bases identical to TRBD1. Sequences were obtained from naive CD8+ T cells sorted from blood. CDR3 region: CASSAGGYGYTF. The CDR3 DNA reads as TGTGCCAGCAGCGCAGGGGGATATGGCTACACCTTC.